These 27 T cell receptor beta chains were all obtained from the same sample, sequenced in a study of shared clonotypes between healthy human individuals. Sequencing used immunoSEQ multiplex PCR; TCRdb keeps in-frame clones, though not all of them. The table includes some 1.4 million clones, around 97% detected once. Sequenced input: naive CD4+ T cells sorted from blood. This sample's subset: CD45RA+ positively selected. These TCRs come from a man between 25 and 39 years old in good health.

Comments on this clone: A junction boundary mismatches the germline segment, possibly from a read error. This chain joins TRBV6-1 and TRBJ2-1; D not resolved. The germline V gene has CDR1 MNHNS and CDR2 SASEGT. This CDR3 is built from 15 residues. This CDR3 reads CASSKAWRSYNEQFF. The CDR3 region has the DNA TGTGCCAGCAGTAAAGCATGGAGATCCTACAATGAGCAGTTCTTC.

The genes are TRBV7-9 and TRBJ2-5, with a tentative D call TRBD2 (5 bases). Deletions cut 5 bases from V and 2 bases from J, with 18 bases between. Looked up from germline, CDR1 is SEHNR and CDR2 is FQNEAQ (reference sequence). The CDR3 is 16 amino acids. CDR3 in amino acids: CASSPTGSAAQETQYF. In nucleotides, the CDR3 is TGTGCCAGCAGCCCCACCGGGTCAGCGGCACAAGAGACCCAGTACTTC.

The J gene is TRBJ1-5, the V gene TRBV6-1, with D unresolved. CDR1 and CDR2 (germline): MNHNS, SASEGT. CDR3 length: 13 residues. The germline V and J ends were trimmed by 5 bases and 4 bases, with 9 bases remaining between them. CDR3 nucleotide sequence: TGTGCCAGCAGTCAATCGGCTAATCAGCCCCAGCATTTT. It is translated as CASSQSANQPQHF.

As regards this clone: Other DNA sequences in the same sample also yield this CDR3. This chain connects TRBV29-1 to TRBJ2-6, with a weak D call TRBD1 (5 bases). Germline V gene sequence: CDR1 SQVTM, CDR2 ANQGSEA. This CDR3 spans 13 amino acids. V was shortened by 4 bases and J by 2 bases, with 6 bases between the two germline ends. This chain's CDR3 is CSVVGAGANVLTF. Here the CDR3 DNA reads TGCAGCGTTGTAGGGGCTGGGGCCAACGTCCTGACTTTC.

As concerns this clone: One junction end does not reproduce the germline sequence, and a read error may be involved. The chain joins TRBV6-1 to TRBJ1-2, with D hard to call. Germline CDR1 and CDR2: MNHNS and SASEGT. CDR3 length equals 14 residues. The CDR3 spells CASSEAMKQPLWSF. CDR3 nucleotides: TGTGCCAGCAGTGAAGCGATGAAACAGCCCCTCTGGTCTTTC.

V gene TRBV28 combines with J gene TRBJ2-4; tentatively, D is TRBD2 (7 bases). V was shortened by 4 bases and J by 2 bases, with 12 bases between the two germline ends. Germline CDR1 MDHEN, CDR2 SYDVKM. The CDR3 length is 15 residues. The CDR3 DNA is TGTGCCAGCAGTTCACCCGGGGGGCCCAAAAACATTCAGTACTTC. This encodes CASSSPGGPKNIQYF.

The V call is TRBV19, the J call TRBJ2-1, with D perhaps matching TRBD2 (5 bases). Germline V gives CDR1 LNHDA, CDR2 SQIVND (reference sequence). Trimming removed 3 bases at V and 9 bases at J, with 12 bases between. The CDR3 is made up of 13 amino acids. The CDR3 sequence is CASSIGPEGEQFF. DNA for the CDR3: TGTGCCAGTAGTATCGGACCCGAGGGTGAGCAGTTCTTC.

CDR3: CASSISGTDTQYF. CDR3 DNA sequence: TGCGCCAGCAGCATAAGCGGCACAGATACGCAGTATTTT. The gene calls are TRBV5-1 and TRBJ2-3; D unclear. V lost 4 bases to trimming and J lost 1 base, with 7 bases between them. The CDR3 loop spans 13 amino acids. Germline V gene data show CDR1 as SGHRS and CDR2 as YFSETQ. The variable domain in full, with the rest retrieved from reference TRBV5-1 and TRBJ2-3, is KAGVTQTPRYLIKTRGQQVTLSCSPISGHRSVSWYQQTPGQGLQFLFEYFSETQRNKGNFPGRFSGRQFSNSRSEMNVSTLELGDSALYLCASSISGTDTQYFGPGTRLTVL.

The rearrangement links TRBV7-3 to TRBJ2-2; no reliable D call. V dropped 8 bases and J dropped 4 bases, with 14 bases sitting between them. Germline CDR1 reads SGHTA; CDR2 reads FQGTGA. The CDR3 is made up of 14 amino acids. CDR3 nucleotide sequence: TGTGCCAGCTCCTCCGGCGTTGCCACCGGGGAGCTGTTTTTT. Translation gives CASSSGVATGELFF.

The V call is TRBV4-3, the J call TRBJ2-7; 11 bases are a match to TRBD1. CDR3 size: 15 residues. V was clipped by 4 bases and J by 4 bases; unmatched bases: 6. Germline V gene sequence: CDR1 LGHNA, CDR2 YSLEER. CDR3 amino acids: CASSRGRDRGYEQYF. DNA for the CDR3: TGCGCCAGCAGCCGAGGCCGGGACAGGGGGTACGAGCAGTACTTC.

The chain carries TRBV19 and TRBJ2-5; the match to TRBD1 covers 8 bases. V dropped 1 base and J dropped 1; count of bases not matched to a gene: 5. The CDR3 is 16 amino acids. Per germline, CDR1 LNHDA and CDR2 SQIVND (reference sequence). The CDR3 coding sequence is TGTGCCAGTAGTATAGCGGGGCAGGGGGCCCAAGAGACCCAGTACTTC. Its protein is CASSIAGQGAQETQYF.

The chain couples TRBV25-1 to TRBJ1-2; 9 positions match TRBD1. J lost 5 bases, V lost 3 bases, and 10 bases had no gene match. The V gene's germline CDR1 is MGHDK and CDR2 SYGVNS. The CDR3 has 16 amino acids. CDR3 DNA sequence: TGTGCCAGCAGTGACCCCCGGACAGGGGAGAGTTATGGCTACACCTTC. This gives the protein CASSDPRTGESYGYTF.

The gene calls are TRBV28 and TRBJ2-7; 9 bases map to TRBD1. In germline, CDR1 is MDHEN, CDR2 SYDVKM. The V gene end was trimmed by 10 bases and the J gene end by 5 bases; junction bases not matched to a gene: 18. The CDR3 is 16 amino acids. CDR3 DNA sequence: TGTGCCACCATCCTGCCAGGACAGGGGCAAGTCGACGAGCAGTACTTC. It is translated as CATILPGQGQVDEQYF.

The V and J genes are TRBV28 and TRBJ2-7; D ambiguous. The V gene lost 6 bases and the J gene lost 1 base, with 16 bases spanning the gap. CDR3 length: 15 amino acids. Germline V lookup: CDR1 MDHEN, CDR2 SYDVKM. The CDR3 protein is CASSPGRRLSYEQYF. The CDR3 DNA reads TGTGCCAGCAGCCCCGGCCGTCGCTTATCCTACGAGCAGTACTTC. Looking up the rest from reference TRBV28 and TRBJ2-7 gives the full variable domain: DVKVTQSSRYLVKRTGEKVFLECVQDMDHENMFWYRQDPGLGLRLIYFSYDVKMKEKGDIPEGYSVSREKKERFSLILESASTNQTSMYLCASSPGRRLSYEQYFGPGTRLTVT.

This clone was counted a single time. The V gene is TRBV11-3, the J gene TRBJ2-3; 10 bases match TRBD2. The CDR3 length is 16 residues. Germline V gene sequence: CDR1 SGHNT, CDR2 YENEEA. V trimming: 4 bases; J trimming: 2 bases; junction bases outside the gene matches: 6. DNA for the CDR3: TGTGCCAGCAGCTGGCGAGCGGGAGGGCCCACAGATACGCAGTATTTT. It yields the protein CASSWRAGGPTDTQYF.

The rearrangement links TRBV7-9 to TRBJ2-3; 7 bases agree with TRBD2. Trimming took 6 bases from V and 3 from J; bases not matched to a gene: 12. The CDR3 runs to 16 residues. The germline V gene encodes CDR1 SEHNR and CDR2 FQNEAQ (reference sequence). CDR3: CASSRHRLAETDTQYF. CDR3 nucleotides: TGTGCCAGCAGTCGACACCGACTAGCAGAAACAGATACGCAGTATTTT.

The J gene is TRBJ2-5, the V gene TRBV19, with 7 positions matching TRBD1. Germline V lookup: CDR1 LNHDA, CDR2 SQIVND (reference sequence). The V and J ends lost 4 bases and 2 bases, in that order; junction bases with no gene match: 7. This CDR3 is built from 15 residues. The CDR3 spells CASSKRGDRQETQYF. CDR3 sequence (DNA): TGTGCCAGTAGTAAGCGAGGGGACAGACAAGAGACCCAGTACTTC.

On this clone: At the DNA level, this CDR3 is encoded by other sequences in the same sample as well. This rearrangement joins TRBV4-3 to TRBJ2-1; D call uncertain. The CDR3 consists of 11 residues. The germline V gene has CDR1 LGHNA and CDR2 YSLEER. Deletions cut 3 bases from V and 4 bases from J, with 1 base between. CDR3 sequence (DNA): TGCGCCAGCAGCCAGTACAATGAGCAGTTCTTC. Amino acid sequence: CASSQYNEQFF.

This clone was recorded a few times. The chain joins TRBV9 to TRBJ1-5, with 9 bases that match TRBD1. Per germline, CDR1 SGDLS and CDR2 YYNGEE. Trimming removed 4 bases from V and 2 bases from J; junction bases left unmatched: 1. This CDR3 contains 14 residues. CDR3 nucleotides: TGTGCCAGCAGCCGGGACAGGGGCAATCAGCCCCAGCATTTT. This gives the protein CASSRDRGNQPQHF.

In regard to this clone: This specimen includes other DNA sequences encoding the same CDR3. The chain combines TRBV28 with TRBJ1-1, with unresolved D. This CDR3 region has 12 residues. Germline CDR1 is MDHEN and CDR2 is SYDVKM. V lost 6 bases and J lost 4, with 9 bases in between. CDR3 coding DNA: TGTGCCAGCAGGGGAGGCGGCACTGAAGCTTTCTTT. It is translated as CASRGGGTEAFF.

The chain carries TRBV29-1 and TRBJ2-7, with D perhaps TRBD1 (6 bases). V shed 7 bases and J shed 6 bases, with 16 bases lying between them. The CDR3 spans 12 residues. The germline gives CDR1 SQVTM, CDR2 ANQGSEA. CDR3 sequence reads: CSASLIGGEQYF. CDR3 coding DNA: TGCAGCGCCTCCCTTATAGGGGGCGAGCAGTACTTC.

The chain combines TRBV6-5 with TRBJ1-1; TRBD1 is a possible D gene (5 bases). CDR3 length: 15 amino acids. Germline CDR1 is MNHEY and CDR2 is SVGAGI. The V end lost 0 bases, the J end lost 2 bases, and 10 bases lay between the germline ends. The CDR3 here is CASSYSPGHNTEAFF. The CDR3 DNA follows: TGTGCCAGCAGTTACTCGCCAGGGCACAACACTGAAGCTTTCTTT.

This chain joins TRBV21-1 and TRBJ2-3. TRBV21-1 is described as a pseudogene. This CDR3 has 16 residues. CDR3 in DNA: TGTGCCAGCAGCATAAGAGGGGTGGACGAGAGAGATACGCAGTATTTT. Translated: CASSIRGVDERDTQYF.

This clone was counted once. The chain employs TRBV13 and TRBJ2-7; 8 bases match TRBD2. CDR3 length: 15 amino acids. Germline trimming cut 4 bases from V and 2 bases from J; bases unmatched to any gene: 7. Germline lookup yields CDR1 PRHDT and CDR2 FYEKMQ (reference sequence). The CDR3 is CASSSGGPRPYEQYF. The CDR3, as DNA: TGTGCCAGCAGCTCGGGGGGGCCCCGGCCCTACGAGCAGTACTTC.

The rearrangement joins TRBV18 to TRBJ2-1, with unresolved D. The CDR3 covers 11 residues. Germline loops: CDR1 KGHSH, CDR2 LQKENI. Trimming removed 9 bases at V and 5 bases at J, with 8 bases between. In nucleotides, the CDR3 is TGTGCCAGTATGGGCAACAATGAGCAGTTCTTC. As protein: CASMGNNEQFF.

The CDR3 DNA reads TGTGCCAGCAGCAAGATCCAAGGAGAGCAGTACTTC. This codes for CASSKIQGEQYF. The J gene is TRBJ2-7, the V gene TRBV5-5; D gene uncertain. The CDR3 length is 12 residues. V lost 4 bases and J lost 7, with 12 bases in between. Germline CDR1 reads SGHKS; CDR2 reads YYEKEE (reference sequence).

This chain joins TRBV30 and TRBJ2-1, with TRBD2 as a possible D gene (5 bases). Deletions cut 1 base from V and 7 bases from J, with 17 bases between. CDR1 and CDR2 from the germline V gene are GTSNPN and SVGIG (reference sequence). CDR3 length: 15 residues. CDR3 nucleotide sequence: TGTGCCTGGAGTGCCCTCTCCTGGCCGGGGAATGAGCAGTTCTTC. This encodes CAWSALSWPGNEQFF.